The entry below gives a single T cell receptor beta chain sequence along with its context. This clone was recorded many times. Its antigen remains unidentified. The read ends 3 residues before the CDR3 terminus; that terminus is restored from the germline J gene. The data derive from a study of T cell clonality in common variable immunodeficiency (dated by TCRdb to between 2014 and 2017). Equivalent amounts of genomic DNA from CVID and control samples were used as sequencing input. For every sample, a 60 bp segment covering the rearranged TCRbeta CDR3 region was amplified and then sequenced. The immunoSEQ assay, a bias-corrected multiplex PCR combined with high-throughput sequencing, was used for TCRbeta amplification. Turning to the authors' computational methods: Every unique nucleotide sequence counted as a clone and was annotated with V, D and J genes, copy number and frequency. Sequences were labeled productive if in frame, and non-productive if out of frame or containing stop codons. As previously described, clonality was computed from Shannon's entropy. Mean CDR3 Kyte-Doolittle hydropathy was derived from the predicted amino acid sequences of productive clones. Scaled V gene usage was hierarchically clustered using Manhattan distance and complete linkage with the R hclust function. Sharing of clones by CDR3 amino acid sequence was evaluated through resampling of 12 repertoires per group over 100 rounds. The repertoires were screened for roughly 70 published EBV-specific TCRbeta sequences and 200 to 250 published CMV-specific TCRbeta sequences. A couple of CVID samples yielding fewer than 10,000 sequences were excluded from analysis, leaving 42 CVID repertoires. Drawn from immuneACCESS, this table holds only the in-frame rearrangements with V and J called that TCRdb kept. Clones are partly lost; checked studies trace under half to an unresolved V gene and leave the rest unexplained. The DNA gave D and trimming, while V, J and clone size come from that table. The table gives about 35,000 clones for this sample, with none occurring only once. The leading ten clones occupy roughly 8.9% of the sample.

Most CVID patients and most healthy controls were of Caucasian heritage. From each donor, roughly 5 to 8.5 ml of heparinized peripheral whole blood was collected. Genomic DNA from adults with common variable immune deficiency (CVID) and from healthy adult controls was used to sequence TCRbeta CDR3 repertoires. A total of around 22 healthy adult volunteers (about twelve female and 10 or so male; age range 23 to 66 years, mean age about 35) were included in the control group. Diluted blood was subjected to density centrifugation over Hypaque 1077 or Ficoll-Paque for isolation of peripheral blood mononuclear cells. Unsorted mononuclear cells served as the source of genomic DNA, which was extracted either by Qiagen column purification or by a centrifugation-based method. Spanning cysteine to phenylalanine, the CDR3 consists of 15 amino acids. Only the CDR3 bases that were read are kept: 36 of them, in frame from base 1. V is pruned by 10 bases and J by 3 bases, leaving 12 bases of the junction without a gene match. The germline V gene provides CDR1 SGHAT and CDR2 FQNNGV.

Summary of the overall study and its limitations: TCRbeta clonality was higher in CVID subjects than in healthy controls (t-test p = 0.018), and the increase was most characteristic of about a third of subjects. Despite equal DNA input, controls averaged approximately 77,000 unique sequences per sample versus 30,000 to 40,000 in CVID samples. It was noted by the authors that sequencing of the repertoires of T cell subpopulations would be needed to clarify the cause of the increased clonality in CVID. Reportedly, TCRbeta sequences from CVID had fewer deletions and N-nucleotide insertions, and highly modified clones with 13 or more V deletions were absent from CVID. Fewer TCRbeta clones were shared among CVID subjects than among healthy controls (p < 0.0001). Correlations between repertoire features and clinical complications were limited by patient heterogeneity within the CVID cohort.

Sequencing input: peripheral blood mononuclear cells. This receptor was taken from a person aged 18 to 69 in good health. The V and J segments used are TRBV11-2 and TRBJ2-5; 9 bases in the junction line up with TRBD1. This receptor carries the CDR3 CATKDRGVGEETQYF. Partial CDR3 DNA: TGTGCCACCAAAGACAGGGGGGTCGGGGAAGAGACC.